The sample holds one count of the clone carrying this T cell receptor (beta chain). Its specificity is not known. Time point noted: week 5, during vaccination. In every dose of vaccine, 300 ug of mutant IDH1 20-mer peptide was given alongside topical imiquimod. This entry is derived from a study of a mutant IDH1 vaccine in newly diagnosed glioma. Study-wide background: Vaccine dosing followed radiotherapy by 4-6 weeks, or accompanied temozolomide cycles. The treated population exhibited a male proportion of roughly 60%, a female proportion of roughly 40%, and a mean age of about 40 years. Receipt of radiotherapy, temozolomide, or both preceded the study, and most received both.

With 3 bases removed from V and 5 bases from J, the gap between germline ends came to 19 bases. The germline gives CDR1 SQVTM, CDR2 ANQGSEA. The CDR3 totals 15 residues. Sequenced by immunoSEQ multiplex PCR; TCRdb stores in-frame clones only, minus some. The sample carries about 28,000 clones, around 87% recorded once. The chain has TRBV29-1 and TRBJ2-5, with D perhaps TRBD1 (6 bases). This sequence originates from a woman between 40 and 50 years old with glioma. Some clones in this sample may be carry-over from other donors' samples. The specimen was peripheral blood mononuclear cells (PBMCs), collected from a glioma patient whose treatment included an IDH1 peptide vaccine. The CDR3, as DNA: TGCAGCGTTGATCCTTTGGCAGGGGAACGTGAGACCCAGTACTTC. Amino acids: CSVDPLAGERETQYF.